This T cell receptor beta chain was captured in a study of identical twins. Overall study results and limits: Low generation-probability sequences were in excess among twin-shared out-of-frame alpha sequences.

MiXCR, run by TCRdb on the 5' RACE reads, gives a single entry per CDR3 protein. This repertoire shows some 1,700,000 distinct CDR3 sequences, less than 40% found once; its top ten account for under 0.35%. Only a few counts were recorded for this clonotype. Its antigen is not identified. The germline CDR1 and CDR2 sequences are SGHRS and YFSETQ. This CDR3 region has 18 residues. V shed 5 bases, J shed 1 base, and the junction held 9 bases outside the gene matches. The V and J genes are TRBV5-1 and TRBJ2-7; 16 nucleotides line up with TRBD2. Material: cord blood. The sequence was obtained from a newborn girl in good health. The CDR3 DNA is TGCGCCAGCAGTTCAATTTCGGGACTAGCGGGAGGGTCCTACGAGCAGTACTTC. This translates into CASSSISGLAGGSYEQYF.